A single sample gave rise to the 29 T cell receptor beta chains below, sequenced in a study of T cell repertoires in cytomegalovirus infection. TCRdb reprocessed the reads via MiXCR and lists one record per CDR3 protein. This table holds 310,000 or so distinct CDR3 sequences, roughly 25% found once. These receptors lack a known antigen. The sample in question was cultured PBMCs, obtained from culture after CMV antigen stimulation. The source of these receptors is a human donor in good health (CMV status not recorded). Some clones in this sample may be carry-over from other donors' samples.

The V gene is TRBV27, the J gene TRBJ2-7, with 9 bases lining up with TRBD1. The CDR3 loop spans 16 amino acids. The V gene end was trimmed by 7 bases and the J gene end by 5 bases; junction bases not matched to a gene: 15. CDR1 is MNHEY and CDR2 is SMNVEV in the germline V gene (reference sequence). The CDR3 DNA follows: TGTGCCAGCAACGTTGTAAGGGACAGGGCCCGTCACGAGCAGTACGTC. Its protein is CASNVVRDRARHEQYV.

This clonotype was seen a few times. The chain uses TRBV7-6 and TRBJ2-1; 10 bases are shared with TRBD2. Looked up from germline, CDR1 is SGHVS and CDR2 is FNYEAQ. The CDR3 sequence is 17 residues long. V trimming: 2 bases; J trimming: 4 bases; junction bases outside the gene matches: 8. CDR3 bases: TGTGCCAGCAGCTTACGGCCTACTAGCGGGAAGTACAATGAGCAGTTCTTC. Translated: CASSLRPTSGKYNEQFF.

This clonotype was seen repeatedly, ten times or more. The J gene is TRBJ1-2, the V gene TRBV7-2; TRBD1 matches at 9 bases. This CDR3 comprises 15 residues. J lost 8 bases, V lost 4 bases, and 11 bases had no gene match. From germline, CDR1 is SGHTA and CDR2 FQGNSA. In nucleotides, the CDR3 is TGTGCCAGCAGCTCGGGGGGACAGGGTCAGGGCGGCTACACCTTC. It yields the protein CASSSGGQGQGGYTF.

The chain recombines TRBV19 with TRBJ2-1, with 7 bases that match TRBD2. This CDR3 is built from 15 residues. Germline V CDR1 and CDR2: LNHDA, SQIVND (reference sequence). Losses at the gene ends were 3 bases for V and 2 bases for J; bases not matched to a gene: 4. The chain's CDR3 is CASSMGGLAYNEQFF. The CDR3 bases are TGTGCCAGTAGTATGGGAGGGCTCGCCTACAATGAGCAGTTCTTC.

This clonotype was seen only a few times. The chain uses TRBV7-3 and TRBJ2-1; TRBD2 matches at 13 bases. CDR1 SGHTA and CDR2 FQGTGA come from the germline V gene. With V trimmed by 6 bases and J by 6 bases, 8 bases remained unmatched. This CDR3 is built from 16 residues. CDR3 region: CASSRSGTSGVNEQFF. In DNA form, the CDR3 reads TGTGCCAGCAGTCGATCCGGGACTAGCGGGGTCAATGAGCAGTTCTTC.

The table lists this clonotype with many counts. The DNA for the CDR3 is TGTGCCAGCAGCTTACGGCGGAGCACAGATGAGCAGTTCTTC. Residues: CASSLRRSTDEQFF. The chain employs TRBV7-2 and TRBJ2-1; unclear D gene. V was shortened by 2 bases and J by 8 bases, with 13 bases between the two germline ends. In germline, CDR1 is SGHTA, CDR2 FQGNSA. The CDR3 covers 14 residues.

The chain links TRBV6-2 or TRBV6-3 to TRBJ1-1; no clear D. The CDR3 is 15 residues long. CDR1 is MNHEY and CDR2 is SVGEGT in the germline V gene. Trimming pared 4 bases from V and 2 bases from J, leaving 14 bases between. DNA for the CDR3: TGTGCCAGCAGTTTCTCCAAGAGTGTTAACACTGAAGCTTTCTTT. Protein sequence: CASSFSKSVNTEAFF.

The chain recombines TRBV5-4 with TRBJ2-3; 8 nucleotides agree with TRBD2. The trim removed 4 bases at V and 6 bases at J, leaving 13 bases unmatched. Germline V lookup: CDR1 SGHNT, CDR2 YYREEE (reference sequence). The CDR3 is 16 residues long. Here the CDR3 reads CASSPGGRESVDTQYF. CDR3 sequence (DNA): TGTGCCAGCAGCCCGGGGGGGCGGGAGTCGGTGGATACGCAGTATTTT.

This chain uses TRBV28 with TRBJ2-7; D not resolved. V lost 6 bases and J 1 base, leaving 16 bases between the germline ends. This CDR3 is 15 amino acids long. In germline, CDR1 is MDHEN, CDR2 SYDVKM. In nucleotides, the CDR3 is TGTGCCAGCAGGCCGTCTGGAATCTCGTCCTACGAGCAGTACTTC. It specifies CASRPSGISSYEQYF.

In this sample, this clonotype turned up a few times. The chain is built from TRBV6-5 and TRBJ2-7; D may be TRBD2 (5 bases). Germline lookup yields CDR1 MNHEY and CDR2 SVGAGI. The CDR3 covers 17 residues. V shed 0 bases and J shed 0 bases, with 15 bases lying between them. The CDR3 bases are TGTGCCAGCAGTTACTCACCGGAGCGGCTGAGCTCCTACGAGCAGTACTTC. Amino acid sequence: CASSYSPERLSSYEQYF.

This clonotype was seen repeatedly, ten times or more. The chain recombines TRBV4-1 with TRBJ1-6; possibly TRBD1 for D (5 bases). Trimming pared 1 base from V and 6 bases from J, leaving 13 bases between. The CDR3 is 16 amino acids. Germline-derived CDR1 and CDR2 are MGHRA and YSYEKL. Here the CDR3 reads CASSQGPGRGNSPLHF. CDR3 DNA: TGCGCCAGCAGCCAAGGACCGGGACGGGGTAATTCACCCCTCCACTTT.

This clonotype was counted a few times. DNA for the CDR3: TGTGCCAGCAGTTTAACAGGGGGCTTGGGCAATGAGCAGTTCTTC. Protein: CASSLTGGLGNEQFF. The rearrangement joins TRBV12-3 or TRBV12-4 to TRBJ2-1; 9 nucleotides agree with TRBD1. V was pared by 2 bases and J by 6 bases, with 5 bases of the junction left unmatched. The CDR3 is 15 residues long.

The chain links TRBV9 to TRBJ2-7; TRBD2 aligns across 11 bases. The germline V gene encodes CDR1 SGDLS and CDR2 YYNGEE. Losses at the gene ends were 3 bases for V and 0 bases for J; bases not matched to a gene: 11. This CDR3 is 18 amino acids long. CDR3 DNA sequence: TGTGCCAGCAGCGATCCCGGGACTAGCGGCTCTAGCTCCTACGAGCAGTACTTC. It translates to CASSDPGTSGSSSYEQYF. The full variable domain, with the rest looked up from reference TRBV9 and TRBJ2-7, is DSGVTQTPKHLITATGQRVTLRCSPRSGDLSVYWYQQSLDQGLQFLIQYYNGEERAKGNILERFSAQQFPDLHSELNLSSLELGDSALYFCASSDPGTSGSSSYEQYFGPGTRLTVT.

The chain carries TRBV29-1 and TRBJ1-2; D gene uncertain. The CDR3 runs 12 residues. Trimming stripped 3 bases from V and 2 bases from J, with 7 bases between. Germline V gives CDR1 SQVTM, CDR2 ANQGSEA. The CDR3 nucleotides are TGCAGCGTTGACACCATAAACTATGGCTACACCTTC. It encodes CSVDTINYGYTF.

A few counts support this clonotype. The chain carries TRBV11-3 and TRBJ2-1; D ambiguous. The germline CDR1 and CDR2 sequences are SGHNT and YENEEA. Trimming stripped 5 bases from V and 10 bases from J, with 12 bases between. The CDR3 runs to 12 residues. DNA for the CDR3: TGTGCCAGCAGCGAAAACGACGGGGAGCAGTTCTTC. Its protein is CASSENDGEQFF.

This clonotype was detected a few times. This rearrangement joins TRBV6-2 or TRBV6-3 to TRBJ2-7; D could derive from TRBD1 or TRBD2 (5 bases each). The CDR3 consists of 14 residues. Germline V gene data show CDR1 as MNHEY and CDR2 as SVGEGT. Trimming removed 6 bases at V and 0 bases at J, with 12 bases between. The CDR3 protein is CASRGTGSSYEQYV. In nucleotides, the CDR3 is TGTGCCAGCAGGGGGACGGGTAGCTCCTACGAGCAGTACGTC.

This clonotype was counted many times. This chain joins TRBV12-3 or TRBV12-4 and TRBJ1-4; 8 nucleotides line up with TRBD1. With V trimmed by 2 bases and J by 3 bases, 5 bases remained unmatched. The CDR3 runs to 16 residues. The CDR3 nucleotides read TGTGCCAGCAGTTTATTCTCGGGACAGGCTAATGAAAAACTGTTTTTT. Its translation: CASSLFSGQANEKLFF.

The V call is TRBV5-1, the J call TRBJ2-1; D remains ambiguous. V was pared by 0 bases and J by 4 bases, with 11 bases between. The CDR3 has 15 amino acids. Germline-derived CDR1 and CDR2 are SGHRS and YFSETQ. CDR3: CASSLGLDGYNEQFF. The DNA for the CDR3 is TGCGCCAGCAGCTTGGGCCTAGATGGGTACAATGAGCAGTTCTTC. The whole variable domain, remainder taken from reference TRBV5-1 and TRBJ2-1, is KAGVTQTPRYLIKTRGQQVTLSCSPISGHRSVSWYQQTPGQGLQFLFEYFSETQRNKGNFPGRFSGRQFSNSRSEMNVSTLELGDSALYLCASSLGLDGYNEQFFGPGTRLTVL.

V and J are TRBV24-1 and TRBJ2-1, with D tentatively TRBD2 (5 bases). The CDR3 totals 16 residues. Germline V CDR1 and CDR2: KGHDR, SFDVKD. The V gene lost 2 bases and the J gene lost 4 bases, with 14 bases spanning the gap. CDR3 DNA sequence: TGTGCCACCAGTGATTGGGCCAGCGGAGCGTACAATGAGCAGTTCTTC. It translates to CATSDWASGAYNEQFF.

CDR3 region: CAIGDRARGETQYF. CDR3 nucleotide sequence: TGTGCCATCGGAGACAGGGCCAGAGGGGAGACCCAGTACTTC. The rearrangement joins TRBV10-3 to TRBJ2-5; 7 bases map to TRBD1. Germline values: CDR1 ENHRY, CDR2 SYGVKD. V was pared by 8 bases and J by 5 bases, with 11 bases of the junction left unmatched. There are 14 residues in the CDR3.

DNA of the CDR3: TGTGCCAGCTCACCTAGCCGGCACAGCGTCTATGGCTACACCTTC. Its protein product is CASSPSRHSVYGYTF. The chain joins TRBV18 to TRBJ1-2; no reliable D call. The germline V and J ends were trimmed by 3 bases and 4 bases, with 15 bases remaining between them. Germline CDR1 KGHSH, CDR2 LQKENI. The CDR3 extends over 15 amino acids.

This clonotype appeared a few times. The chain recombines TRBV6-1 with TRBJ1-5, with 10 bases that match TRBD1. Germline V CDR1 and CDR2: MNHNS, SASEGT. Losses at the gene ends were 6 bases for V and 5 bases for J; bases not matched to a gene: 10. The CDR3 loop spans 16 amino acids. CDR3 DNA sequence: TGTGCCAGCAGGCATCCGGGACAGGGGTCGCATCAGCCCCAGCATTTT. Residues: CASRHPGQGSHQPQHF.

This chain uses TRBV14 with TRBJ1-1, with 7 nucleotides matching TRBD1. The CDR3 sequence is 15 residues long. V was clipped by 5 bases and J by 4 bases; unmatched bases: 10. Per germline, CDR1 SGHDN and CDR2 FVKESK. The CDR3 DNA is TGTGCCAGCAGCACCCAGACCGGGACAGCCACTGAAGCTTTCTTT. Translation: CASSTQTGTATEAFF.

V usage is TRBV11-3 and J usage is TRBJ1-1; 9 nucleotides match TRBD1. Per the germline V gene, CDR1 is SGHNT and CDR2 is YENEEA. This CDR3 is 15 amino acids long. Losses at the gene ends were 5 bases for V and 3 bases for J; bases not matched to a gene: 7. The CDR3 region is CASSNTGTGYTEAFF. The CDR3 region has the DNA TGTGCCAGCAGCAATACCGGGACAGGGTACACTGAAGCTTTCTTT.

A few counts support this clonotype. The rearrangement joins TRBV10-3 to TRBJ1-2, with D perhaps TRBD1 (6 bases). Germline CDR1 ENHRY, CDR2 SYGVKD. V was shortened by 10 bases and J by 1 base, with 19 bases between the two germline ends. CDR3 length: 15 residues. The CDR3 spells CASSAAGQYNYGYTF. The CDR3 DNA follows: TGTGCCAGCAGCGCCGCCGGACAGTATAACTATGGCTACACCTTC.

This clonotype was picked up many times. The rearrangement uses TRBV9 and TRBJ1-1, with 7 bases lining up with TRBD1. J gave up 7 bases and V 4 bases, and 4 bases lay outside the gene matches. The CDR3 length is 12 residues. Germline-derived CDR1 and CDR2 are SGDLS and YYNGEE. CDR3 in DNA: TGTGCCAGCAGCCCTTGGACAGGTGAAGCTTTCTTT. This encodes CASSPWTGEAFF.

On this clonotype: Mismatch with germline at one junction end may stem from a read error. This CDR3 is CVSSAPGQYYNEQFF. In DNA, the CDR3 is TGTGTCAGCAGTGCACCGGGACAGTACTACAATGAGCAGTTCTTC. The V call is TRBV25-1, the J call TRBJ2-1, with TRBD1 identical over 7 bases. Germline V gene data show CDR1 as MGHDK and CDR2 as SYGVNS. This CDR3 region has 15 residues.

This clonotype was counted only a few times. The chain links TRBV7-8 to TRBJ2-7; tentative D call: TRBD1 (6 bases). Trimming shortened V by 5 bases and J by 5 bases, and 16 bases separated the two germline ends. This CDR3 is 14 amino acids long. Germline loops: CDR1 SGHVS, CDR2 FQNEAQ. This CDR3 reads CASSLYRVGDEQYF. DNA for the CDR3: TGTGCCAGCAGCCTCTACAGGGTAGGGGACGAGCAGTACTTC.

V and J are TRBV9 and TRBJ1-2, with D tentatively TRBD1 (5 bases). The CDR3 spans 15 residues. Germline V CDR1 and CDR2: SGDLS, YYNGEE. Trimming removed 4 bases from V and 1 base from J, with 14 bases in between. For the CDR3, the DNA is TGTGCCAGCAGCCCATACGATGGGGGTAACTATGGCTACACCTTC. Protein product: CASSPYDGGNYGYTF.